Shown below are 21 T cell receptor beta chains from a single sample sequenced in a study of early stage breast cancer tumors. Libraries were prepared by immunoSEQ multiplex PCR; TCRdb keeps only in-frame clonotypes and omits some of them. The data contain approximately 1,500 clones, 65% to 85% of them singletons. Sequenced input: normal breast tissue next to the tumor. Receptors were obtained from a person in their fifties or sixties with breast cancer.

CDR3 sequence reads: CASSLAGGPSWEQFF. CDR3 nucleotides: TGTGCCAGCAGCTTAGCGGGGGGGCCTTCGTGGGAGCAGTTCTTC. The V and J genes are TRBV7-2 and TRBJ2-1; TRBD2 is a possible D gene (7 bases). Germline values: CDR1 SGHTA, CDR2 FQGNSA. CDR3 length: 15 residues. V was pared by 0 bases and J by 10 bases, with 16 bases between.

This chain connects TRBV2 to TRBJ1-2; 7 nucleotides align to TRBD1. Germline CDR1 and CDR2: SNHLY and FYNNEI. The CDR3 consists of 13 residues. The ends lost 5 bases at V and 8 bases at J; junction bases unmatched: 8. The CDR3 reads CASSRTGVEGYTF. Written as DNA, the CDR3 is TGTGCCAGCAGTCGGACAGGTGTGGAGGGCTACACCTTC.

This chain uses TRBV5-5 with TRBJ1-1; 11 bases are shared with TRBD1. V shed 0 bases and J 5 bases; nucleotides not matched to a gene: 6. Germline V gene sequence: CDR1 SGHKS, CDR2 YYEKEE (reference sequence). The CDR3 sequence is 16 residues long. Here the CDR3 reads CASSLVLGTGGTEAFF. Here the CDR3 DNA reads TGTGCCAGCAGCTTGGTTCTGGGGACAGGGGGGACTGAAGCTTTCTTT.

The V and J genes are TRBV5-4 and TRBJ2-1; D possibly corresponds to TRBD2 (5 bases). With 4 bases removed from V and 3 bases from J, the gap between germline ends came to 14 bases. Per the germline V gene, CDR1 is SGHNT and CDR2 is YYREEE (reference sequence). The CDR3 extends over 15 amino acids. The CDR3 reads CASSPSGGLYNEQFF. CDR3 in DNA: TGTGCCAGCAGCCCCTCGGGCGGGCTCTACAATGAGCAGTTCTTC.

The chain couples TRBV7-2 to TRBJ1-5; 9 bases line up with TRBD1. This CDR3 comprises 15 residues. V trimming: 5 bases; J trimming: 7 bases; junction bases outside the gene matches: 9. Germline V CDR1 and CDR2: SGHTA, FQGNSA. CDR3 loop: CASSLKSTGGQPQHF. For the CDR3, the DNA is TGTGCCAGCAGCCTAAAGAGTACAGGGGGCCAGCCCCAGCATTTT. The complete variable domain, with remaining parts taken from reference TRBV7-2 and TRBJ1-5, reads GAGVSQSPSNKVTEKGKDVELRCDPISGHTALYWYRQSLGQGLEFLIYFQGNSAPDKSGLPSDRFSAERTGGSVSTLTIQRTQQEDSAVYLCASSLKSTGGQPQHFGDGTRLSIL.

This clone was observed once. The chain recombines TRBV30 with TRBJ1-1; D is unresolved. The V and J ends lost 7 bases and 1 base respectively, with 16 bases between them. CDR1 and CDR2 (germline): GTSNPN, SVGIG (reference sequence). CDR3 size: 14 residues. The CDR3 nucleotides read TGTGCCTCCGCATGGGGATTAGAGAACACTGAAGCTTTCTTT. Translation: CASAWGLENTEAFF.

This clone has just a few counts. The chain recombines TRBV4-1 with TRBJ2-7; D gene uncertain. Germline V lookup: CDR1 MGHRA, CDR2 YSYEKL. Trimming took off 3 bases at V and 1 base at J, with 7 bases between the two ends. The CDR3 loop spans 13 amino acids. The CDR3: CASSHVGSYEQYF. In DNA form, the CDR3 reads TGCGCCAGCAGCCACGTCGGGTCCTACGAGCAGTACTTC.

The rearrangement links TRBV6-6 to TRBJ2-1; D perhaps matches TRBD1 (6 bases). Trimming stripped 5 bases from V and 0 bases from J, with 14 bases between. The germline CDR1 and CDR2 sequences are MNHNY and SVGAGI (reference sequence). The CDR3 is 16 residues long. The CDR3 spells CASSILRGNSYNEQFF. DNA for the CDR3: TGTGCCAGCAGTATCCTCAGGGGAAACTCCTACAATGAGCAGTTCTTC.

The chain is built from TRBV4-1 and TRBJ2-2; D could derive from TRBD1 or TRBD2 (7 bases each). This CDR3 has 14 residues. Germline values: CDR1 MGHRA, CDR2 YSYEKL. V lost 4 bases and J 7 bases, leaving 13 bases between the germline ends. The CDR3: CASSPGGGGGELFF. The CDR3 region has the DNA TGCGCCAGCAGCCCAGGGGGGGGCGGCGGGGAGCTGTTTTTT.

The chain carries TRBV27 and TRBJ2-7; unclear D gene. The CDR3 has 11 residues. Germline-derived CDR1 and CDR2 are MNHEY and SMNVEV (reference sequence). The V end lost 5 bases, the J end lost 0 bases, and 2 bases lay between the germline ends. Here the CDR3 DNA reads TGTGCCAGCAGTACCTCCTACGAGCAGTACTTC. As protein: CASSTSYEQYF.

The V call is TRBV9, the J call TRBJ1-5; D is undetermined. The CDR3 length is 13 residues. V lost 0 bases and J lost 6, with 7 bases in between. Germline V gene lookup returns CDR1 SGDLS and CDR2 YYNGEE. The CDR3 region has the DNA TGTGCCAGCAGCGTAGATGTGGGTCAGCCCCAGCATTTT. Its protein product is CASSVDVGQPQHF.

The rearrangement uses TRBV4-3 and TRBJ2-2; no reliable D call. This CDR3 has 15 amino acids. Germline loops: CDR1 LGHNA, CDR2 YSLEER. With 0 bases removed from V and 6 bases from J, the gap between germline ends came to 11 bases. The CDR3 region is CASSQEPDVAGELFF. The CDR3 region has the DNA TGCGCCAGCAGCCAAGAGCCGGATGTAGCCGGGGAGCTGTTTTTT.

The J gene is TRBJ2-5, the V gene TRBV27, with TRBD1 matching over 8 bases. The V and J ends lost 7 bases and 3 bases, in that order; junction bases with no gene match: 4. The germline V gene has CDR1 MNHEY and CDR2 SMNVEV (reference sequence). CDR3 size: 13 residues. The CDR3 DNA follows: TGTGCCAGCAAGTTGACAGGGGAAGAGACCCAGTACTTC. Translating gives CASKLTGEETQYF.

This rearrangement joins TRBV21-1 to TRBJ1-1; the D call of TRBD1 is as the table states it, not checked on the DNA. TRBV21-1 is a documented pseudogene. The CDR3 covers 19 residues. CDR3: CASKPVQATGGARDTEAFF. CDR3 sequence (DNA): TGTGCCAGCAAGCCCGTACAAGCGACAGGGGGCGCGCGGGACACTGAAGCTTTCTTT.

The genes are TRBV21-1 and TRBJ2-7. TRBV21-1 is a pseudogene. There are 13 residues in the CDR3. This CDR3 is CATALRGDYEQYF. As DNA, the CDR3 is TGTGCCACGGCATTGCGTGGCGACTACGAGCAGTACTTC.

The chain is built from TRBV27 and TRBJ2-1; TRBD1 matches at 10 bases. CDR3 length: 16 amino acids. Per germline, CDR1 MNHEY and CDR2 SMNVEV (reference sequence). V was clipped by 3 bases and J by 6 bases; unmatched bases: 8. The CDR3 loop is CASSFLRTGGSNEQFF. The CDR3 DNA is TGTGCCAGCAGTTTCCTTCGGACAGGGGGAAGCAATGAGCAGTTCTTC.

This rearrangement joins TRBV2 to TRBJ2-1; 16 bases align to TRBD2. The CDR3 loop spans 16 amino acids. The V gene's germline CDR1 is SNHLY and CDR2 FYNNEI. J was trimmed by 4 bases and V by 6 bases; bases with no gene match: 3. CDR3 in amino acids: CASRGTSGREYNEQFF. DNA for the CDR3: TGTGCCAGCAGGGGGACTAGCGGGAGGGAATACAATGAGCAGTTCTTC.

V and J are TRBV27 and TRBJ1-2, with 8 bases aligning to TRBD1. This CDR3 has 15 residues. Germline loops: CDR1 MNHEY, CDR2 SMNVEV (reference sequence). V was clipped by 4 bases and J by 5 bases; unmatched bases: 9. The CDR3 loop reads CASSSMGTGKYGYTF. The CDR3 DNA reads TGTGCCAGCAGTTCCATGGGGACAGGCAAATATGGCTACACCTTC.

V is TRBV7-8 and J is TRBJ1-2; 9 nucleotides agree with TRBD1. In germline, CDR1 is SGHVS, CDR2 FQNEAQ. The CDR3 contains 14 residues. The ends lost 1 base at V and 4 bases at J; junction bases unmatched: 1. The CDR3 loop is CASSLVGQGYGYTF. The CDR3 region has the DNA TGTGCCAGCAGCTTAGTGGGACAGGGCTATGGCTACACCTTC.

V and J are TRBV16 and TRBJ1-5; the D gene is possibly TRBD1 (5 bases). The germline V gene has CDR1 KGHSY and CDR2 FQNENV. V gave up 5 bases and J gave up 3 bases, with 8 bases separating them. The CDR3 has 13 residues. The CDR3 region is CASSGGVNQPQHF. Here the CDR3 DNA reads TGTGCCAGCAGCGGGGGTGTCAATCAGCCCCAGCATTTT.

The chain recombines TRBV9 with TRBJ2-6; D unresolved. Germline CDR1 and CDR2: SGDLS and YYNGEE. The CDR3 runs to 14 residues. The V end was cut by 4 bases, the J end by 6 bases, with 11 bases between. CDR3: CASSPLLVANVLTF. The CDR3 DNA reads TGTGCCAGCAGCCCCCTCCTTGTGGCCAACGTCCTGACTTTC.